Listed below are T cell receptor beta chains from one sample, sequenced in a study of T cell responses to AZD1222 COVID-19 vaccine. Repertoires were generated with immunoSEQ multiplex PCR, while TCRdb's copy carries only in-frame clones and drops some. The sample holds tens of thousands of clones, about nine tenths seen once. The sample was peripheral blood, taken on day 0 of AZD1222 vaccination. These receptors came from an adult in good health. CDR3s include the opening cysteine and the closing phenylalanine or tryptophan. The order of the fields is V gene, D gene, J gene, CDR3 protein, CDR3 DNA. D genes are given only for firm matches.

V: TRBV7-6
D: TRBD2
J: TRBJ2-7
CDR3: CASSLIAGDRVSGFEQYF
DNA: TGTGCCAGCAGCTTAATCGCGGGAGATAGGGTCTCTGGCTTTGAGCAGTACTTC

V: TRBV4-1
D: .
J: TRBJ1-1
CDR3: CASSHVRMNTEAFF
DNA: TGCGCCAGCAGCCATGTACGGATGAACACTGAAGCTTTCTTT

V: TRBV7-3
D: .
J: TRBJ2-6
CDR3: CASSLDQTSGANVLTF
DNA: TGTGCCAGCAGCTTAGATCAAACCTCTGGGGCCAACGTCCTGACTTTC

V: TRBV7-8
D: TRBD2
J: TRBJ2-3
CDR3: CASSTEGREVSLDTQYF
DNA: TGTGCCAGCAGCACCGAAGGGCGGGAGGTGTCCTTGGATACGCAGTATTTT

V: TRBV9
D: TRBD1
J: TRBJ2-3
CDR3: CASSARDRRDTQYF
DNA: TGTGCCAGCAGCGCCCGGGACAGGAGGGATACGCAGTATTTT

V: TRBV24-1
D: .
J: TRBJ1-1
CDR3: CATSDGEAEAFF
DNA: TGTGCCACCAGTGATGGAGAAGCTGAAGCTTTCTTT

V: TRBV5-1
D: .
J: TRBJ1-4
CDR3: CASSFGVNEKLFF
DNA: TGCGCCAGCAGCTTTGGAGTTAATGAAAAACTGTTTTTT

V: TRBV9
D: .
J: TRBJ1-2
CDR3: CASSVAGGGNYGYTF
DNA: TGTGCCAGCAGCGTAGCTGGAGGGGGGAACTATGGCTACACCTTC

V: TRBV9
D: .
J: TRBJ2-2
CDR3: CASSVAGAPGTGELFF
DNA: TGTGCCAGCAGCGTAGCCGGCGCCCCGGGCACCGGGGAGCTGTTTTTT

V: TRBV7-8
D: TRBD1
J: TRBJ1-1
CDR3: CASSVRDRDTEAFF
DNA: TGTGCCAGCAGCGTACGGGACAGGGATACTGAAGCTTTCTTT